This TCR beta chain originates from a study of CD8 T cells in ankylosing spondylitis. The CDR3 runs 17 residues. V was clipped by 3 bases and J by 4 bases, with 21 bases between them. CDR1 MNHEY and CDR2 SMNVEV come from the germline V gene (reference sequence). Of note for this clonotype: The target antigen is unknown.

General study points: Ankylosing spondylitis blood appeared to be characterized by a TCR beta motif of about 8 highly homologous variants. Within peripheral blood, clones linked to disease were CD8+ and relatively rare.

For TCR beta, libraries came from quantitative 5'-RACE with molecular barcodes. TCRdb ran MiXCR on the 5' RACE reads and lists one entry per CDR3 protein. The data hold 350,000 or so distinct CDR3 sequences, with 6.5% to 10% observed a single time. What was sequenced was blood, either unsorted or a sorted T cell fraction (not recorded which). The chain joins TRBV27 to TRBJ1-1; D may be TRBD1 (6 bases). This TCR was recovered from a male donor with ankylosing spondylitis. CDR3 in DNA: TGTGCCAGCAGTTTTAACAGGGACCACCCGGGGGGCACTGAAGCTTTCTTT. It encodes CASSFNRDHPGGTEAFF.